Presented here are 5 T cell receptor beta chains from one specimen sequenced in a study of CD8+ T cells in alopecia areata. Following extraction, RNA underwent reverse transcription to cDNA, which served as the sequencing template. The assay was immunoSEQ multiplex PCR, and TCRdb's table has in-frame clones only and misses some. The sample includes 110,000 to 150,000 clones, roughly half of them seen just once. Specimen: CD4+ T cells sorted from blood, collected at week 0. The receptors come from a human donor with alopecia areata.

The gene calls are TRBV7-9 and TRBJ1-2; D not certain. The CDR3 spans 15 residues. V was shortened by 1 base and J by 5 bases, with 14 bases between the two germline ends. CDR1 and CDR2 from the germline V gene are SEHNR and FQNEAQ (reference sequence). The CDR3 DNA reads as TGTGCCAGCAGCTTAGGGCTAACGGAGCATTATGGCTACACCTTC. The encoded protein is CASSLGLTEHYGYTF. Based on the CDR3 plus reference TRBV7-9 and TRBJ1-2, the full variable domain is DTGVSQNPRHKITKRGQNVTFRCDPISEHNRLYWYRQTLGQGPEFLTYFQNEAQLEKSRLLSDRFSAERPKGSFSTLEIQRTEQGDSAMYLCASSLGLTEHYGYTFGSGTRLTVV.

The V call is TRBV7-2, the J call TRBJ1-2, with 8 bases that match TRBD1. The V gene's germline CDR1 is SGHTA and CDR2 FQGNSA. V was pared by 4 bases and J by 6 bases, with 4 bases of the junction left unmatched. The CDR3 covers 13 residues. The CDR3 coding sequence is TGTGCCAGCAGCTCCAGACAGGGGCATGGCTACACCTTC. Residues: CASSSRQGHGYTF.

This clone appeared a few times. The rearrangement joins TRBV19 to TRBJ1-1; D unclear. The CDR3 runs 14 residues. With 3 bases removed from V and 5 bases from J, the gap between germline ends came to 13 bases. Per germline, CDR1 LNHDA and CDR2 SQIVND (reference sequence). The CDR3 spells CASSISVLGTEAFF. In nucleotides, the CDR3 is TGTGCCAGTAGTATTTCGGTATTAGGGACTGAAGCTTTCTTT.

There are a few counts of this clone. J is TRBJ2-1 and V is TRBV15, with 8 nucleotides matching TRBD2. Losses at the gene ends were 7 bases for V and 8 bases for J; bases not matched to a gene: 16. CDR3 length equals 16 residues. Germline V gives CDR1 LNHNV, CDR2 YYDKDF (reference sequence). The CDR3 DNA is TGTGCCACCACGGACCCCGGGACTAGGGGTTCGGATGAGCAGTTCTTC. This encodes CATTDPGTRGSDEQFF.

The gene calls are TRBV7-9 and TRBJ1-4, with D unresolved. Deletions cut 5 bases from V and 8 bases from J, with 12 bases between. Germline CDR1 SEHNR, CDR2 FQNEAQ (reference sequence). This CDR3 is built from 13 residues. The CDR3 is CASSRSRGEKLFF. The CDR3 coding sequence is TGTGCCAGCAGCCGAAGCAGAGGCGAAAAACTGTTTTTT.